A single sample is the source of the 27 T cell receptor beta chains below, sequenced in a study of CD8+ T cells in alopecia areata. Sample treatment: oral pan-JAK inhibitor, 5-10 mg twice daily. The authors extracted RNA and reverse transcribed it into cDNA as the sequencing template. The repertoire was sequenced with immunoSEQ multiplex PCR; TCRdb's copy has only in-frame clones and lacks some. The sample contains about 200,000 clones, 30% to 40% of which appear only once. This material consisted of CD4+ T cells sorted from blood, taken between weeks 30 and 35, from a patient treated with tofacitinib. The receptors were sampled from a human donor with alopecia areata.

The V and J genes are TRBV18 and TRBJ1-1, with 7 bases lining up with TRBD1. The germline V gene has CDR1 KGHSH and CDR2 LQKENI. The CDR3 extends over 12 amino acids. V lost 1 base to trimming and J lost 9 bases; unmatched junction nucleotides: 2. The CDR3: CASSPRDSQAFF. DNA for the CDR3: TGTGCCAGCTCACCACGGGACAGTCAAGCTTTCTTT.

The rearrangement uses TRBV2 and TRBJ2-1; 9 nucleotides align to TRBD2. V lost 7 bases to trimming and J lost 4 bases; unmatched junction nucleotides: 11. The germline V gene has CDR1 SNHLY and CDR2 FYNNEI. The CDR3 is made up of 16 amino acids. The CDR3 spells CASKGGSGSLYNEQFF. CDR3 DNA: TGTGCCAGCAAGGGTGGTAGCGGGAGTCTTTACAATGAGCAGTTCTTC. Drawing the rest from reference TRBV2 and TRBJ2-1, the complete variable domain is EPEVTQTPSHQVTQMGQEVILRCVPISNHLYFYWYRQILGQKVEFLVSFYNNEISEKSEIFDDQFSVERPDGSNFTLKIRSTKLEDSAMYFCASKGGSGSLYNEQFFGPGTRLTVL.

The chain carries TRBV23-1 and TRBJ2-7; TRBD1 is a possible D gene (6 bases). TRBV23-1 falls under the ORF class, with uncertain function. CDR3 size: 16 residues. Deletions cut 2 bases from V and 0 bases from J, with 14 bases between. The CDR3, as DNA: TGCGCCAGCAGTCAACCACAGGGCCAACCCTCCTACGAGCAGTACTTC. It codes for CASSQPQGQPSYEQYF.

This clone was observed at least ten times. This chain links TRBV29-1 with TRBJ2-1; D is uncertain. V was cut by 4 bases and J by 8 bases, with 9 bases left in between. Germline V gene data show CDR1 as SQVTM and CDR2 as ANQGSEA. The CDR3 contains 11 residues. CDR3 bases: TGCAGCGTTGCCCGGTCGTATGAGCAGTTCTTC. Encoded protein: CSVARSYEQFF.

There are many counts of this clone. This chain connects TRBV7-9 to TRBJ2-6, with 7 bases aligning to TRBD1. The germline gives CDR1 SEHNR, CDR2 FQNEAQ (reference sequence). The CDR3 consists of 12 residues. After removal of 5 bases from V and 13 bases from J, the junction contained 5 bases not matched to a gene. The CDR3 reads CASSPTGSVLTF. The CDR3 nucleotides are TGTGCCAGCAGCCCGACAGGGAGTGTCCTGACTTTC.

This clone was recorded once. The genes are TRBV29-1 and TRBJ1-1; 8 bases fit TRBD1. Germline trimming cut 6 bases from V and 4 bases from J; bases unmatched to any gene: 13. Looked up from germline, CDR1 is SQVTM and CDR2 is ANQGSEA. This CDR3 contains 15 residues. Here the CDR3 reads CSVEPGGPATTEAFF. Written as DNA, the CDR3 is TGCAGCGTAGAGCCAGGGGGCCCGGCGACCACTGAAGCTTTCTTT.

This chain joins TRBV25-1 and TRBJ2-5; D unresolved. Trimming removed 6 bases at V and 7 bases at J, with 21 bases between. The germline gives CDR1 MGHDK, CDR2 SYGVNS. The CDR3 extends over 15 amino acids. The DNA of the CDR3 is TGTGCCAGCAGCAACACCGGGCGGAACGAAGGGACCCAGTACTTC. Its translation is CASSNTGRNEGTQYF.

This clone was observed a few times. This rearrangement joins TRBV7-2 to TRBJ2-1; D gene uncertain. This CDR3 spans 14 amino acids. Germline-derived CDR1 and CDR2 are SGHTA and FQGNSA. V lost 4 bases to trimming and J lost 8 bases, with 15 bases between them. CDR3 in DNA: TGTGCCAGCAGCTCGTTGCCCGGTGGGTATGAGCAGTTCTTC. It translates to CASSSLPGGYEQFF. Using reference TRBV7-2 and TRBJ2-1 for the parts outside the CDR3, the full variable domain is GAGVSQSPSNKVTEKGKDVELRCDPISGHTALYWYRQSLGQGLEFLIYFQGNSAPDKSGLPSDRFSAERTGGSVSTLTIQRTQQEDSAVYLCASSSLPGGYEQFFGPGTRLTVL.

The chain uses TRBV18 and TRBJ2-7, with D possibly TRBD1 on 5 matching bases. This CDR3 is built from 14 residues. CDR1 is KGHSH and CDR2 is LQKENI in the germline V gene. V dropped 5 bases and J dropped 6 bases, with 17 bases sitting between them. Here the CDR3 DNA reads TGTGCCAGCTCATTCCAGGGCGCGAACTCCGAGCAGTACTTC. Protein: CASSFQGANSEQYF.

The CDR3: CASSPGQAGNNEQFF. CDR3 bases: TGCGCCAGCAGCCCCGGCCAGGCAGGTAACAATGAGCAGTTCTTC. The chain couples TRBV5-1 to TRBJ2-1; D not resolved. Germline V lookup: CDR1 SGHRS, CDR2 YFSETQ. The V end was cut by 4 bases, the J end by 5 bases, with 16 bases between. The CDR3 loop spans 15 amino acids.

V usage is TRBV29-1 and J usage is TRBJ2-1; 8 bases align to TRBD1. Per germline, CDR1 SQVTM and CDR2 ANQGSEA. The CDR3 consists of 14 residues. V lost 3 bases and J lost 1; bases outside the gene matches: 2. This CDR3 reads CSVDDRGSYNEQFF. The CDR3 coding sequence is TGCAGCGTTGACGACAGGGGTTCCTACAATGAGCAGTTCTTC.

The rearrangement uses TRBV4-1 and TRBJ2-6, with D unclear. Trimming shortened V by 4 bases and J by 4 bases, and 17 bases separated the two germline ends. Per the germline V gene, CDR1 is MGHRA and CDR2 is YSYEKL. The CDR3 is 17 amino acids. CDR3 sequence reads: CASSLSRGLLGANVLTF. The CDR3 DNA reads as TGCGCCAGCAGCCTCAGTCGTGGGCTTCTGGGGGCCAACGTCCTGACTTTC.

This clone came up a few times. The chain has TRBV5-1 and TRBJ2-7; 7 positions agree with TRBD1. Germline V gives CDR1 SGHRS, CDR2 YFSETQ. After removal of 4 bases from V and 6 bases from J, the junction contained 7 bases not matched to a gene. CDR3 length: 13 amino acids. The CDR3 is CASSRGTAIEQYF. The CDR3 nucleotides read TGCGCCAGCAGCAGGGGGACAGCCATCGAGCAGTACTTC.

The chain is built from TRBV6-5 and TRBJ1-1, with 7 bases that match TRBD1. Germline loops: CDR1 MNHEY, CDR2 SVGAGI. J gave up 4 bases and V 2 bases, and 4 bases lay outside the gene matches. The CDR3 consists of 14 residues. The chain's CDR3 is CASSYQGGSTEAFF. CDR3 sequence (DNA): TGTGCCAGCAGTTACCAGGGGGGTAGCACTGAAGCTTTCTTT.

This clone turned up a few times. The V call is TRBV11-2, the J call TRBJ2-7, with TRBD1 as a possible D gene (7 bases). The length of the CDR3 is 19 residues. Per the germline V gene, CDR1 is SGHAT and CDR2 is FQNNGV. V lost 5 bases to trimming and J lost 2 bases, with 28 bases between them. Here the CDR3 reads CASSLVKTGRSRMAYEQYF. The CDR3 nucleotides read TGTGCCAGCAGCCTTGTGAAGACAGGGAGGTCGAGGATGGCCTACGAGCAGTACTTC.

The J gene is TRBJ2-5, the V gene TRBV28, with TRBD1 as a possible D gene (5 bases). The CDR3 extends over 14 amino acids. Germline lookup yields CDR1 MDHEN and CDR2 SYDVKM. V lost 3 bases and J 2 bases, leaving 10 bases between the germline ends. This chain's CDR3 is CASSFPGQQETQYF. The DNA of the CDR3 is TGTGCCAGCAGTTTTCCAGGACAACAAGAGACCCAGTACTTC.

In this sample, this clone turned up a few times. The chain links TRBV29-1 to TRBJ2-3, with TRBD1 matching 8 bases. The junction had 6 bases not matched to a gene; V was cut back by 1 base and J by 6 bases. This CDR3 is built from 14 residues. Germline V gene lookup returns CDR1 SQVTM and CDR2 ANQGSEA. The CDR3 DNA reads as TGCAGCGTTGAAGGAGGACAGGGCGGCGATACGCAGTATTTT. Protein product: CSVEGGQGGDTQYF.

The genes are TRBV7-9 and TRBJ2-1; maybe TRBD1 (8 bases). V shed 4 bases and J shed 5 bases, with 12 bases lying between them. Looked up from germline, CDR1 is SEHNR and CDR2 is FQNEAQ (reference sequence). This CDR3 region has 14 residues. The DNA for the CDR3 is TGTGCCAGCAGCTCTACAGGGGGGGACAATGAGCAGTTCTTC. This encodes CASSSTGGDNEQFF. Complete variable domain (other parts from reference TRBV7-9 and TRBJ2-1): DTGVSQNPRHKITKRGQNVTFRCDPISEHNRLYWYRQTLGQGPEFLTYFQNEAQLEKSRLLSDRFSAERPKGSFSTLEIQRTEQGDSAMYLCASSSTGGDNEQFFGPGTRLTVL.

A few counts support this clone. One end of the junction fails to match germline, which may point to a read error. The CDR3 DNA follows: TGTGCCAGCAGTGTGGTCAGCCCGTCTCAGGACTTC. Its translation: CASSVVSPSQDF. The chain carries TRBV6-1 and TRBJ2-7; D unresolved. The CDR3 spans 12 residues. CDR1 and CDR2 (germline): MNHNS, SASEGT.

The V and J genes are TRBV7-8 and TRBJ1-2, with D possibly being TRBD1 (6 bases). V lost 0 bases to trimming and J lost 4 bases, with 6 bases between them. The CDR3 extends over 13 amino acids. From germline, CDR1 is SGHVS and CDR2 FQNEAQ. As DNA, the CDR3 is TGTGCCAGCAGCTTAGCACAGGGCTATGGCTACACCTTC. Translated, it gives CASSLAQGYGYTF.

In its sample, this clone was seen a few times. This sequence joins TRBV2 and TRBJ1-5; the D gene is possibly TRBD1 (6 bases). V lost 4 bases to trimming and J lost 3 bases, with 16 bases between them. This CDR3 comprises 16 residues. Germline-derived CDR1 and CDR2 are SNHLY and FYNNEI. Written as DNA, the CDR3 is TGTGCCAGCAGTGGGGCTGAAGGGACATACAATCAGCCCCAGCATTTT. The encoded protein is CASSGAEGTYNQPQHF.

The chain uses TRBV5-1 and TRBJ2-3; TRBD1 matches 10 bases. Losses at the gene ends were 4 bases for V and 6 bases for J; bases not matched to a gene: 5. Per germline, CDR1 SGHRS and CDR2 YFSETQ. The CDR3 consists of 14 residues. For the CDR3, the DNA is TGCGCCAGCAGCATGGGACAGGGGAAGGATACGCAGTATTTT. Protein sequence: CASSMGQGKDTQYF.

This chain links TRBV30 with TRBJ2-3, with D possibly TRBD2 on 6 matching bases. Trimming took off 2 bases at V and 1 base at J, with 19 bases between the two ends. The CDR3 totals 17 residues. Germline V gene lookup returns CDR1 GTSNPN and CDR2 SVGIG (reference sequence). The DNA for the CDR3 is TGTGCCTGGAGTTCCTGGGGTTTGCGGGAACGCACAGATACGCAGTATTTT. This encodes CAWSSWGLRERTDTQYF.

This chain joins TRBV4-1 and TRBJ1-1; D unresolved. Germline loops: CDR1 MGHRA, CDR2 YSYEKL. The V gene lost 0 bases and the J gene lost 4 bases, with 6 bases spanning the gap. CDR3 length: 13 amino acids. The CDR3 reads CASSQERTTEAFF. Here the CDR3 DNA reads TGCGCCAGCAGCCAAGAACGCACCACTGAAGCTTTCTTT.

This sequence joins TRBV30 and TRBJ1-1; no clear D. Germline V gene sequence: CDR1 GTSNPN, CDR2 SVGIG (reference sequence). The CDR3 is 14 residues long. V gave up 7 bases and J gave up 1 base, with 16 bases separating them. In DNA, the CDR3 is TGTGCCTCCTCCGAGGCGGGGTGGAACACTGAAGCTTTCTTT. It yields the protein CASSEAGWNTEAFF.

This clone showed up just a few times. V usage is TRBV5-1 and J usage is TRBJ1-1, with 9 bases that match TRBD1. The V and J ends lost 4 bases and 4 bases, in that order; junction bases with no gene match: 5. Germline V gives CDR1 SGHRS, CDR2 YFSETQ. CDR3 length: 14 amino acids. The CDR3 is CASSARQGGTEAFF. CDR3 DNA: TGCGCCAGCAGCGCCCGACAGGGGGGCACTGAAGCTTTCTTT.

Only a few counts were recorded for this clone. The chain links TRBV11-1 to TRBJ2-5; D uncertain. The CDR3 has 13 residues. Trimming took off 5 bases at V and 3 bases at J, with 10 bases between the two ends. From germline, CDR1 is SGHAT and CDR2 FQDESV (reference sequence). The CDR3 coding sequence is TGTGCCAGCAGCCCGTCCCGCGAAGAGACCCAGTACTTC. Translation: CASSPSREETQYF.